What follows are 24 T cell receptor beta chains derived from one specimen sequenced in a study of blood T cells in healthy people across ages. A second PCR of roughly 7 to 11 cycles used a sample-barcoded 5' primer and a J-beta primer mix. TCRdb ran MiXCR on the 5' RACE reads and lists one entry per CDR3 protein. The table lists 750,000 to 950,000 distinct CDR3 sequences, 29% of them singletons. These same records also appear under a second study, on T cells of mothers and their children.

The sequencing sample was made of blood. The receptors were gathered from a woman in her forties in good health.

The chain combines TRBV28 with TRBJ2-1; 10 nucleotides agree with TRBD2. Trimming took 5 bases from V and 5 from J; bases not matched to a gene: 9. Germline CDR1 MDHEN, CDR2 SYDVKM. This CDR3 comprises 16 residues. CDR3 amino acids: CASSSPSSGGHNEQFF. The CDR3 DNA is TGTGCCAGCAGTAGCCCATCTAGCGGGGGTCACAATGAGCAGTTCTTC.

There are many counts of this clonotype. The rearrangement links TRBV15 to TRBJ2-3; D is undetermined. Germline V lookup: CDR1 LNHNV, CDR2 YYDKDF (reference sequence). The V end was cut by 0 bases, the J end by 0 bases, with 10 bases between. CDR3 length: 16 residues. For the CDR3, the DNA is TGTGCCACCAGCAGAGACGGCGAACTTAGCACAGATACGCAGTATTTT. It translates to CATSRDGELSTDTQYF.

This clonotype showed up just a few times. Mismatch with germline at one junction end may stem from a read error. The V call is TRBV6-5, the J call TRBJ2-7; D unclear. Germline CDR1 is MNHEY and CDR2 is SVGAGI. The CDR3 is 12 residues long. CDR3 coding DNA: TGTGCCAGCAGTTCTGACTCCTACGAGCGGTACTTC. As protein: CASSSDSYERYF.

This clonotype was picked up many times. This sequence joins TRBV5-1 and TRBJ2-7; D could derive from TRBD1 or TRBD2 (5 bases each). The CDR3 has 15 residues. CDR1 is SGHRS, CDR2 YFSETQ, per germline. Deletions cut 4 bases from V and 0 bases from J, with 14 bases between. The CDR3, as DNA: TGCGCCAGCAGCCGAGGTTCGGGGCTCTCCTACGAGCAGTACTTC. It encodes CASSRGSGLSYEQYF.

V gene TRBV7-8 combines with J gene TRBJ1-3; D not certain. This CDR3 spans 15 amino acids. Germline values: CDR1 SGHVS, CDR2 FQNEAQ. The V end was cut by 5 bases, the J end by 6 bases, with 17 bases between. In DNA form, the CDR3 reads TGTGCCAGCAGCCCATTAAGACTCACGGAAAACACCATATATTTT. Protein: CASSPLRLTENTIYF.

This clonotype appeared a few times. The genes are TRBV9 and TRBJ1-4, with unresolved D. V shed 0 bases and J shed 2 bases, with 5 bases lying between them. This CDR3 region has 14 residues. The V gene's germline CDR1 is SGDLS and CDR2 YYNGEE. As DNA, the CDR3 is TGTGCCAGCAGCGTAGTAGGGACTAATGAAAAACTGTTTTTT. Encoded protein: CASSVVGTNEKLFF.

V is TRBV5-1 and J is TRBJ2-7, with a possible D match to TRBD2 (6 bases). The CDR3 covers 13 residues. Per germline, CDR1 SGHRS and CDR2 YFSETQ. The V end lost 4 bases, the J end lost 6 bases, and 14 bases lay between the germline ends. The CDR3 sequence: CASSPGLPGEQYF. DNA of the CDR3: TGCGCCAGCAGCCCGGGACTTCCGGGCGAGCAGTACTTC.

The V call is TRBV24-1, the J call TRBJ2-7; TRBD1 agrees at 7 bases. The V gene end was trimmed by 5 bases and the J gene end by 7 bases; junction bases not matched to a gene: 7. The length of the CDR3 is 13 residues. Germline V gene data show CDR1 as KGHDR and CDR2 as SFDVKD. The CDR3 protein is CATSAQGDGEQYF. Here the CDR3 DNA reads TGTGCCACCAGTGCGCAGGGGGATGGGGAGCAGTACTTC.

This clonotype was counted at least ten times. The chain employs TRBV15 and TRBJ2-7, with 8 bases matching TRBD2. CDR3 length equals 15 residues. V shed 4 bases and J 4 bases; nucleotides not matched to a gene: 9. Germline CDR1 LNHNV, CDR2 YYDKDF (reference sequence). CDR3 DNA: TGTGCCACCAGCATCAGACCCAGCGGGGGTTACGAGCAGTACTTC. Protein sequence: CATSIRPSGGYEQYF. Full variable domain (outside the CDR3, taken from reference TRBV15 and TRBJ2-7): DAMVIQNPRYQVTQFGKPVTLSCSQTLNHNVMYWYQQKSSQAPKLLFHYYDKDFNNEADTPDNFQSRRPNTSFCFLDIRSPGLGDTAMYLCATSIRPSGGYEQYFGPGTRLTVT.

As to this clonotype: Given a much more abundant clone one base away, this may be a read error. This chain links TRBV4-2 with TRBJ1-2, with D perhaps matching TRBD1 (5 bases). The ends were cut back, 1 base at V and 2 bases at J, with 11 bases in the middle. This CDR3 contains 15 residues. CDR1 and CDR2 from the germline V gene are LGHNA and YNFKEQ. As DNA, the CDR3 is TGTGCCAGCAGCCAAGGGGGCAGAAAGAACTATGGCTACACCTTC. As protein: CASSQGGRKNYGYTF.

J is TRBJ2-3 and V is TRBV3-1; TRBD2 matches at 9 bases. The CDR3 loop spans 15 amino acids. The trim removed 3 bases at V and 6 bases at J, leaving 7 bases unmatched. CDR1 and CDR2 (germline): LGHDT, YNNKEL (reference sequence). The CDR3 region has the DNA TGTGCCAGCAGCCAGGGCCAGCGGGGGGCGGATACGCAGTATTTT. Translation gives CASSQGQRGADTQYF.

V usage is TRBV9 and J usage is TRBJ2-1; 10 nucleotides line up with TRBD2. This CDR3 has 14 residues. Trimming removed 4 bases from V and 6 bases from J; junction bases left unmatched: 4. Germline CDR1 reads SGDLS; CDR2 reads YYNGEE. As DNA, the CDR3 is TGTGCCAGCAGCCCCCGACTAGCGGGCAATGAGCAGTTCTTC. It translates to CASSPRLAGNEQFF. The variable domain in full, completed from reference TRBV9 and TRBJ2-1, reads DSGVTQTPKHLITATGQRVTLRCSPRSGDLSVYWYQQSLDQGLQFLIQYYNGEERAKGNILERFSAQQFPDLHSELNLSSLELGDSALYFCASSPRLAGNEQFFGPGTRLTVL.

This clonotype occurred many times. The CDR3 DNA is TGCGCCAGCAGCTACGGACAGCAGTACAATGAGCAGTTCTTC. This gives the protein CASSYGQQYNEQFF. The J gene is TRBJ2-1, the V gene TRBV5-1; tentatively, D is TRBD1 (6 bases). This CDR3 is 14 amino acids long. The ends were cut back, 3 bases at V and 4 bases at J, with 11 bases in the middle. Germline loops: CDR1 SGHRS, CDR2 YFSETQ. Full variable domain (remainder filled in from reference TRBV5-1 and TRBJ2-1): KAGVTQTPRYLIKTRGQQVTLSCSPISGHRSVSWYQQTPGQGLQFLFEYFSETQRNKGNFPGRFSGRQFSNSRSEMNVSTLELGDSALYLCASSYGQQYNEQFFGPGTRLTVL.

V usage is TRBV7-9 and J usage is TRBJ2-5; D is possibly TRBD2 (6 bases). Trimming took 6 bases from V and 5 from J, leaving 19 bases between them. From germline, CDR1 is SEHNR and CDR2 FQNEAQ (reference sequence). CDR3 length: 15 amino acids. The DNA of the CDR3 is TGTGCCAGCAGGCCGACTAGTAGCTGGTGGGAGACCCAGTACTTC. Its translation: CASRPTSSWWETQYF.

Ten or more counts support this clonotype. J is TRBJ2-7 and V is TRBV7-3, with TRBD1 matching over 7 bases. The CDR3 extends over 14 amino acids. J gave up 7 bases and V 5 bases, and 11 bases lay outside the gene matches. Per germline, CDR1 SGHTA and CDR2 FQGTGA. The CDR3 sequence is CASSRQGSTTEQYF. The CDR3 DNA reads as TGTGCCAGCAGCAGACAGGGCAGCACGACAGAGCAGTACTTC. Supplemented by reference TRBV7-3 and TRBJ2-7, the full variable domain reads GAGVSQTPSNKVTEKGKYVELRCDPISGHTALYWYRQSLGQGPEFLIYFQGTGAADDSGLPNDRFFAVRPEGSVSTLKIQRTERGDSAVYLCASSRQGSTTEQYFGPGTRLTVT.

The chain joins TRBV27 to TRBJ2-5; 11 nucleotides match TRBD2. The CDR3 runs to 12 residues. The junction had 0 bases not matched to a gene; V was cut back by 8 bases and J by 4 bases. CDR1 is MNHEY, CDR2 SMNVEV, per germline (reference sequence). The DNA for the CDR3 is TGTGCCAGCGGACTAGCGGGAGAGACCCAGTACTTC. Protein: CASGLAGETQYF.

The genes are TRBV6-4 and TRBJ1-1; perhaps TRBD1 as D (5 bases). Trimming stripped 2 bases from V and 6 bases from J, with 7 bases between. This CDR3 spans 12 amino acids. The germline CDR1 and CDR2 sequences are MRHNA and SNTAGT. CDR3 nucleotides: TGTGCCAGCAGTGACAGGGGTTCTGAAGCTTTCTTT. It codes for CASSDRGSEAFF.

V usage is TRBV20-1 and J usage is TRBJ1-1, with D possibly TRBD1 on 5 matching bases. This CDR3 comprises 13 residues. V was clipped by 3 bases and J by 0 bases, with 8 bases between them. Per the germline V gene, CDR1 is DFQATT and CDR2 is SNEGSKA (reference sequence). The CDR3 protein is CSARDTMNTEAFF. The CDR3, as DNA: TGCAGTGCTAGGGACACTATGAACACTGAAGCTTTCTTT.

With regard to this clonotype: This may come from a read error, since a much larger clone is one base off. The CDR3 ends on some other residue instead of the conserved phenylalanine or tryptophan, so this is likely a read error. The chain is built from TRBV4-3 and TRBJ1-2; a weak D match, TRBD1 (5 bases). The CDR3 is made up of 16 amino acids. The ends were cut back, 1 base at V and 0 bases at J, with 12 bases in the middle. The germline gives CDR1 LGHNA, CDR2 YSLEER. As DNA, the CDR3 is TGCGCCAGCAGCCAAGTCGGGGCAGGGACTAACTATGGCTACACCGTC. This codes for CASSQVGAGTNYGYTV.

This clonotype was recorded a few times. This chain uses TRBV10-3 with TRBJ1-3; D may be TRBD1 (6 bases). The V and J ends lost 6 bases and 1 base respectively, with 10 bases between them. CDR1 and CDR2 (germline): ENHRY, SYGVKD. The CDR3 has 14 amino acids. The CDR3 is CAISQGYSGNTIYF. For the CDR3, the DNA is TGTGCCATCAGCCAGGGGTATTCTGGAAACACCATATATTTT.

This clonotype was detected only a few times. The chain employs TRBV12-3 or TRBV12-4 and TRBJ2-3; 8 bases are shared with TRBD2. Trimming cost V 6 bases and J 6 bases; bases outside gene matches: 5. The CDR3 runs to 13 residues. The CDR3 DNA sequence: TGTGCCAGCAGACCGCCTAGCGGGGATACGCAGTATTTT. The encoded protein is CASRPPSGDTQYF.

On this clonotype: It may be a read error: a sequence one base away is much more abundant. This rearrangement joins TRBV9 to TRBJ2-1; TRBD2 matches at 11 bases. CDR3 length: 14 residues. The germline CDR1 and CDR2 sequences are SGDLS and YYNGEE. CDR3 residues: CASNIAGGRNEHFF. Here the CDR3 DNA reads TGTGCCAGCAACATAGCGGGGGGGCGGAATGAGCACTTCTTC.

In this sample, this clonotype turned up many times. Here the CDR3 reads CASSLGRGLDSYEQYF. For the CDR3, the DNA is TGTGCCAGCAGCTTGGGCAGGGGCCTTGATTCCTACGAGCAGTACTTC. This chain uses TRBV5-6 with TRBJ2-7; TRBD1 might be the D (6 bases). Germline-derived CDR1 and CDR2 are SGHDT and YYEEEE. This CDR3 has 16 amino acids. V lost 0 bases and J 1 base, leaving 14 bases between the germline ends.

Worth noting for this clonotype: A single base separates this from a much larger clone, so it may be a read error. CDR3 bases: TGCGCCAACAGTTTCTCCCAAGAGACCCAGTACTTC. Encoded protein: CANSFSQETQYF. The chain couples TRBV10-2 to TRBJ2-5, with D hard to call. This CDR3 comprises 12 residues. Germline lookup yields CDR1 WSHSY and CDR2 SAAADI.